This T cell receptor (beta chain) was captured by sequencing in a study of T-cell memory formation after mild COVID-19. Study context: The study found TCR clusters largely donor specific.

As regards this clonotype: What it binds is not known.

The V and J ends lost 2 bases and 2 bases, in that order; junction bases with no gene match: 9. The CDR3 has 18 amino acids. Germline assignment: CDR1 SGHTA and CDR2 FQGNSA. Points from the study as a whole: Clones that got smaller from day 15 to 85 had even CD4/CD8, while clones growing later tipped toward CD4+.

TCRdb reprocessed the 5' RACE reads with MiXCR, giving one entry per CDR3 protein. Of about half a million distinct CDR3 sequences in the sample, roughly 18% were seen once. Source material: PBMCs or a T cell subset sorted from them (not recorded which). J is TRBJ2-3 and V is TRBV7-2; 11 bases are shared with TRBD2. The clonotype originates from an adult woman who had mild COVID-19 (a few samples of this study predate the infection). Cell type and time point are not known. The CDR3 loop reads CASSLRPGTSGNTDTQYF. DNA of the CDR3: TGTGCCAGCAGCTTACGCCCGGGGACTAGCGGAAACACAGATACGCAGTATTTT.